These 9 T cell receptor beta chains were sequenced from one sample in a study of OX40 agonist ivuxolimab in advanced cancers. The repertoire was sequenced with immunoSEQ multiplex PCR; TCRdb's copy has only in-frame clones and lacks some. This sample has 150,000 to 170,000 clones, with approximately 94% found just once. Sample: CD4+ or CD8+ T cells sorted from blood, taken in a trial of the OX40 agonist ivuxolimab. The receptors derive from an adult with an advanced solid tumor such as melanoma, head and neck, liver or kidney cancer.

DNA for the CDR3: TGTGCCAGCAGCTTAGCGTCCCACCCTGGCAATGAGCAGTTCTTC. Translation: CASSLASHPGNEQFF. The chain is built from TRBV7-2 and TRBJ2-1; no definite D call. The CDR3 has 15 residues. The germline V and J ends were trimmed by 0 bases and 6 bases, with 12 bases remaining between them. In germline, CDR1 is SGHTA, CDR2 FQGNSA.

The rearrangement links TRBV18 to TRBJ1-3; D is undetermined. Germline assignment: CDR1 KGHSH and CDR2 LQKENI. The CDR3 extends over 13 amino acids. The V and J ends lost 2 bases and 5 bases respectively, with 7 bases between them. The CDR3 region has the DNA TGTGCCAGCTCACCAGAGGAGAGAAACACCATATATTTT. Its translation is CASSPEERNTIYF. The whole variable domain, remainder taken from reference TRBV18 and TRBJ1-3, is NAGVMQNPRHLVRRRGQEARLRCSPMKGHSHVYWYRQLPEEGLKFMVYLQKENIIDESGMPKERFSAEFPKEGPSILRIQQVVRGDSAAYFCASSPEERNTIYFGEGSWLTVV.

J is TRBJ2-3 and V is TRBV5-1; D unresolved. Deletions cut 7 bases from V and 0 bases from J, with 12 bases between. Germline values: CDR1 SGHRS, CDR2 YFSETQ. This CDR3 region has 14 residues. This CDR3 is CASGTTKSTDTQYF. The CDR3 region has the DNA TGCGCCAGCGGCACCACTAAGAGCACAGATACGCAGTATTTT.

The chain combines TRBV5-4 with TRBJ2-1; 8 bases agree with TRBD2. V shed 4 bases and J 3 bases; nucleotides not matched to a gene: 6. This CDR3 comprises 15 residues. Per the germline V gene, CDR1 is SGHNT and CDR2 is YYREEE (reference sequence). The CDR3 spells CASSAGTSFYNEQFF. The CDR3 nucleotides read TGTGCCAGCAGCGCGGGGACTAGTTTCTACAATGAGCAGTTCTTC. The variable domain in full, completed from reference TRBV5-4 and TRBJ2-1, reads ETGVTQSPTHLIKTRGQQVTLRCSSQSGHNTVSWYQQALGQGPQFIFQYYREEENGRGNFPPRFSGLQFPNYSSELNVNALELDDSALYLCASSAGTSFYNEQFFGPGTRLTVL.

The genes are TRBV5-4 and TRBJ1-2; 8 bases are shared with TRBD1. The trim removed 5 bases at V and 8 bases at J, leaving 8 bases unmatched. CDR1 SGHNT and CDR2 YYREEE come from the germline V gene (reference sequence). The CDR3 has 13 amino acids. The CDR3 spells CASRDTGGQGYTF. DNA for the CDR3: TGTGCCAGCAGGGATACAGGGGGTCAAGGCTACACCTTC.

The chain couples TRBV29-1 to TRBJ2-7; the match to TRBD1 covers 9 bases. Germline-derived CDR1 and CDR2 are SQVTM and ANQGSEA. With V trimmed by 4 bases and J by 12 bases, 16 bases remained unmatched. The CDR3 contains 14 residues. The CDR3 sequence is CSVGGDRELRAPYF. The CDR3 DNA reads TGCAGCGTTGGGGGGGACAGGGAACTCCGGGCCCCGTACTTC.

The J gene is TRBJ2-2, the V gene TRBV2; TRBD1 agrees at 11 bases. After removal of 4 bases from V and 5 bases from J, the junction contained 9 bases not matched to a gene. Germline V gene lookup returns CDR1 SNHLY and CDR2 FYNNEI. The CDR3 extends over 17 amino acids. CDR3 in DNA: TGTGCCAGCAGTGCCCGGACAGGGGGCTTAGGTACCGGGGAGCTGTTTTTT. The encoded protein is CASSARTGGLGTGELFF.

This chain links TRBV6-5 with TRBJ1-1, with 8 bases that match TRBD1. This CDR3 comprises 15 residues. J gave up 6 bases and V 2 bases, and 8 bases lay outside the gene matches. The germline gives CDR1 MNHEY, CDR2 SVGAGI. The CDR3 sequence is CASSYDRGSIAEAFF. The CDR3 nucleotides are TGTGCCAGCAGTTACGACAGGGGTAGCATCGCTGAAGCTTTCTTT.

The chain has TRBV7-2 and TRBJ2-7; 12 nucleotides match TRBD1. Germline trimming cut 5 bases from V and 3 bases from J; bases unmatched to any gene: 5. Per the germline V gene, CDR1 is SGHTA and CDR2 is FQGNSA. This CDR3 has 15 amino acids. The CDR3 sequence is CASSPGQGAYYEQYF. CDR3 nucleotides: TGTGCCAGCAGCCCGGGACAGGGGGCGTACTACGAGCAGTACTTC.